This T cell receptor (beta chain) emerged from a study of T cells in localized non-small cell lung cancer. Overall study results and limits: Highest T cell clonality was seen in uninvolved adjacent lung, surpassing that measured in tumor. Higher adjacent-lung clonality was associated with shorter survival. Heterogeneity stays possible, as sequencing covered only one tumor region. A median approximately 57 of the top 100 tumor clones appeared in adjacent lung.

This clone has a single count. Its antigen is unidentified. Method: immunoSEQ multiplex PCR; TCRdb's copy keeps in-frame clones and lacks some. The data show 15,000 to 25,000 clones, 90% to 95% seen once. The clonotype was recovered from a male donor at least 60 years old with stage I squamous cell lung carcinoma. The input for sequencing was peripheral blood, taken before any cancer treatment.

CDR3 in amino acids: CSSSGTSGLTDTQYF. CDR3 in DNA: TGCAGCTCTTCCGGGACTAGCGGGCTCACAGATACGCAGTATTTT. The chain combines TRBV29-1 with TRBJ2-3, with 12 bases aligning to TRBD2. The CDR3 extends over 15 amino acids. Germline CDR1 SQVTM, CDR2 ANQGSEA. V lost 8 bases to trimming and J lost 2 bases; unmatched junction nucleotides: 8.